Each of the 10 T cell receptor beta chains below was sequenced from the same sample in a study of blood T cell repertoires in COVID-19. Produced via immunoSEQ multiplex PCR; TCRdb's table is partial and in-frame only. This table has roughly 100,000 clones, 70% to 80% appearing once. The sequenced sample consisted of peripheral blood. The receptor source for this set is a man aged 80 or over with COVID-19, enrolled during active disease.

The genes are TRBV2 and TRBJ2-5; 7 bases align to TRBD1. Per germline, CDR1 SNHLY and CDR2 FYNNEI. The CDR3 consists of 14 residues. Trimming took 4 bases from V and 1 from J; bases not matched to a gene: 3. In DNA form, the CDR3 reads TGTGCCAGCAGTGGGGGACAGCTCCAAGAGACCCAGTACTTC. Translated: CASSGGQLQETQYF.

The rearrangement joins TRBV19 to TRBJ2-2; 8 nucleotides line up with TRBD1. V shed 5 bases, J shed 0 bases, and the junction held 8 bases outside the gene matches. The CDR3 has 17 amino acids. CDR1 and CDR2 (germline): LNHDA, SQIVND (reference sequence). The CDR3 nucleotides read TGTGCCAGTAGTTTCCGACAGGGGACGACGAACACCGGGGAGCTGTTTTTT. Translated, it gives CASSFRQGTTNTGELFF.

This chain connects TRBV29-1 to TRBJ2-7, with TRBD1 matching over 7 bases. Germline V gene lookup returns CDR1 SQVTM and CDR2 ANQGSEA. V gave up 4 bases and J gave up 4 bases; unmatched junction bases: 10. The CDR3 contains 14 residues. This CDR3 is CSVGRTGDRYEQYF. CDR3 in DNA: TGCAGCGTTGGGCGTACAGGGGACCGTTACGAGCAGTACTTC.

This sequence joins TRBV7-2 and TRBJ1-6, with 10 nucleotides matching TRBD1. Germline CDR1 SGHTA, CDR2 FQGNSA. The CDR3 has 16 residues. The trim removed 4 bases at V and 10 bases at J, leaving 10 bases unmatched. CDR3 DNA: TGTGCCAGCAGCTATTCCGGGACAGGGGTTGGATCACCCCTCCACTTT. Its protein product is CASSYSGTGVGSPLHF. The variable domain in full, completed from reference TRBV7-2 and TRBJ1-6, reads GAGVSQSPSNKVTEKGKDVELRCDPISGHTALYWYRQSLGQGLEFLIYFQGNSAPDKSGLPSDRFSAERTGGSVSTLTIQRTQQEDSAVYLCASSYSGTGVGSPLHFGNGTRLTVT.

This clone was seen only once. The chain uses TRBV29-1 and TRBJ2-2, with unresolved D. The CDR3 consists of 12 residues. Per germline, CDR1 SQVTM and CDR2 ANQGSEA. Trimming took 4 bases from V and 6 from J, leaving 9 bases between them. Written as DNA, the CDR3 is TGCAGCGTTGCGGGTTATGCCGGGGAGCTGTTTTTT. It translates to CSVAGYAGELFF.

The gene calls are TRBV19 and TRBJ2-5; weak D call: TRBD2 (6 bases). The CDR3 loop spans 16 amino acids. Germline V gene sequence: CDR1 LNHDA, CDR2 SQIVND (reference sequence). V lost 7 bases and J 1 base, leaving 19 bases between the germline ends. CDR3 nucleotides: TGTGCCAGTACCGCCTACCGACTAGTAGCCCAAGAGACCCAGTACTTC. Translation: CASTAYRLVAQETQYF.

V gene TRBV27 combines with J gene TRBJ2-1, with D possibly TRBD2 on 6 matching bases. Germline V gene lookup returns CDR1 MNHEY and CDR2 SMNVEV (reference sequence). The CDR3 loop spans 14 amino acids. V lost 5 bases, J lost 9 bases, and 17 bases lay in between. This CDR3 reads CASSTYAGTGEQFF. The DNA for the CDR3 is TGTGCCAGCAGTACGTATGCGGGAACGGGTGAGCAGTTCTTC.

This sequence joins TRBV28 and TRBJ1-6, with 8 bases matching TRBD1. The CDR3 runs to 16 residues. CDR1 and CDR2 (germline): MDHEN, SYDVKM. V shed 6 bases and J 7 bases; nucleotides not matched to a gene: 11. The CDR3 bases are TGTGCCAGCAGCCAAGACAGGGGAACGTTGAATTCACCCCTCCACTTT. Translation: CASSQDRGTLNSPLHF.

The chain is built from TRBV19 and TRBJ2-5; 7 bases align to TRBD1. The trim removed 4 bases at V and 4 bases at J, leaving 9 bases unmatched. This CDR3 comprises 15 residues. CDR1 is LNHDA and CDR2 is SQIVND in the germline V gene (reference sequence). The chain's CDR3 is CASSTSRDSGETQYF. CDR3 DNA: TGTGCCAGTAGTACGTCCCGGGACAGTGGAGAGACCCAGTACTTC.

This clone was seen once. The chain has TRBV19 and TRBJ2-1; possible D gene TRBD2, 6 bases. The V end was cut by 5 bases, the J end by 5 bases, with 16 bases between. The CDR3 has 15 amino acids. Per the germline V gene, CDR1 is LNHDA and CDR2 is SQIVND (reference sequence). DNA of the CDR3: TGTGCCAGTAGTGATCCCCGAGCGGGTCACAATGAGCAGTTCTTC. It is translated as CASSDPRAGHNEQFF.